These 12 T cell receptor beta chains were sequenced from one sample in a study of T-cell reconstitution after alpha-beta-depleted transplantation in children. Preparing the TCRbeta library involved the use of unique molecular identifiers. TCRdb fed the PCR reads into MiXCR, producing one record per CDR3 protein. The sample lists about 420,000 distinct CDR3 sequences; approximately 11% were seen once. This specimen was PBMCs from the stem cell graft donor, taken from the stem cell graft. The source of these receptors is a human donor who donated a stem cell graft to a child with acute myeloid leukemia.

V usage is TRBV7-2 and J usage is TRBJ2-2; D unclear. V lost 5 bases to trimming and J lost 7 bases, with 17 bases between them. Germline V gene lookup returns CDR1 SGHTA and CDR2 FQGNSA. This CDR3 is 15 amino acids long. The CDR3 reads CASSPRFHGNGELFF. As DNA, the CDR3 is TGTGCCAGCAGCCCACGGTTTCACGGCAACGGGGAGCTGTTTTTT.

In regard to this clonotype: A much more abundant neighbour one base away suggests this may be a read error. The genes are TRBV20-1 and TRBJ2-5; the match to TRBD2 covers 7 bases. J was trimmed by 3 bases and V by 0 bases; bases with no gene match: 4. This CDR3 has 14 amino acids. The germline gives CDR1 DFQATT, CDR2 SNEGSKA (reference sequence). The CDR3 is CSARDRLAEETQYF. The DNA for the CDR3 is TGCAGTGCTAGAGATCGGCTAGCGGAAGAGACCCAGTACTTC.

This clonotype turned up a few times. This chain joins TRBV29-1 and TRBJ1-2; TRBD1 might be the D (5 bases). V shed 4 bases and J shed 6 bases, with 9 bases lying between them. From germline, CDR1 is SQVTM and CDR2 ANQGSEA. This CDR3 is 11 amino acids long. CDR3 nucleotides: TGCAGCGTTGGGGGGGTGGATGGCTACACCTTC. It encodes CSVGGVDGYTF.

This rearrangement joins TRBV11-2 to TRBJ2-1, with D perhaps being TRBD1 or TRBD2 (5 bases each). Deletions cut 2 bases from V and 3 bases from J, with 17 bases between. This CDR3 region has 17 residues. Per germline, CDR1 SGHAT and CDR2 FQNNGV. The CDR3 bases are TGTGCCAGCAGCTTAAGGGGACCGAAGTCCAGCTACAATGAGCAGTTCTTC. It encodes CASSLRGPKSSYNEQFF.

V is TRBV4-1 and J is TRBJ2-1; 7 bases agree with TRBD1. Germline-derived CDR1 and CDR2 are MGHRA and YSYEKL. The trim removed 0 bases at V and 16 bases at J, leaving 15 bases unmatched. This CDR3 contains 15 residues. CDR3 sequence reads: CASSQDGTGAGTEFF. The CDR3, as DNA: TGCGCCAGCAGCCAAGATGGCACCGGTGCCGGGACAGAATTCTTC.

This clonotype was picked up a small number of times. The chain combines TRBV5-6 with TRBJ1-1; D is unresolved. The CDR3 consists of 17 residues. Germline V gene data show CDR1 as SGHDT and CDR2 as YYEEEE. V lost 1 base and J 0 bases, leaving 16 bases between the germline ends. DNA of the CDR3: TGTGCCAGCAGCTTGTTTTTCGGAACAGCCGTGAACACTGAAGCTTTCTTT. It yields the protein CASSLFFGTAVNTEAFF.

This clonotype has a count of ten or more. This chain joins TRBV25-1 and TRBJ2-1; D is uncertain. The germline gives CDR1 MGHDK, CDR2 SYGVNS. V was shortened by 3 bases and J by 12 bases, with 12 bases between the two germline ends. The CDR3 has 12 residues. CDR3 coding DNA: TGTGCCAGCAGTGATGGAGCGTATGTGCAGTTCTTC. Translation gives CASSDGAYVQFF.

V gene TRBV7-3 combines with J gene TRBJ2-1; tentative D call: TRBD1 (6 bases). Germline lookup yields CDR1 SGHTA and CDR2 FQGTGA. V lost 0 bases, J lost 2 bases, and 8 bases lay in between. This CDR3 is built from 15 residues. CDR3 sequence reads: CASSLTQGPYNEQFF. The CDR3 bases are TGTGCCAGCAGCTTAACCCAGGGGCCCTACAATGAGCAGTTCTTC.

The rearrangement links TRBV2 to TRBJ2-1; D remains unclear. Germline V gives CDR1 SNHLY, CDR2 FYNNEI. Between the trimmed V and J ends, which lost 0 bases and 3 bases, there was a span of 3 bases. The CDR3 is made up of 13 amino acids. As DNA, the CDR3 is TGTGCCAGCAGTGAAGCGCTCTACAATGAGCAGTTCTTC. Its translation is CASSEALYNEQFF.

Only a few counts were recorded for this clonotype. The V gene is TRBV4-2, the J gene TRBJ2-5, with 13 bases aligning to TRBD2. J lost 5 bases, V lost 3 bases, and 6 bases had no gene match. The CDR3 runs 16 residues. Germline values: CDR1 LGHNA, CDR2 YNFKEQ. The CDR3 DNA follows: TGTGCCAGCAGCCAGGAACTAGCGGGGGGGCAGGAGACCCAGTACTTC. Its protein product is CASSQELAGGQETQYF.

This clonotype was detected many times. This rearrangement joins TRBV5-1 to TRBJ2-5; tentatively, D is TRBD2 (5 bases). CDR3 size: 14 residues. V lost 0 bases and J 7 bases, leaving 13 bases between the germline ends. CDR1 and CDR2 (germline): SGHRS, YFSETQ. As DNA, the CDR3 is TGCGCCAGCAGCTTGGAAGGGCTTCGGGGGACCCAGTACTTC. Translated: CASSLEGLRGTQYF.

This clonotype appeared a few times. The gene calls are TRBV7-6 and TRBJ1-1; D remains ambiguous. Trimming left V 5 bases short and J 1 base short, with 14 bases between. The CDR3 has 15 amino acids. Germline V lookup: CDR1 SGHVS, CDR2 FNYEAQ. Written as DNA, the CDR3 is TGTGCCAGCAGCCCCCAACCGGTGGGGAACACTGAAGCTTTCTTT. Translation: CASSPQPVGNTEAFF.